These 22 T cell receptor beta chains share one sample of origin, sequenced in a study of blood T cells in healthy people across ages. For the second PCR, which ran for 7 to 11 cycles, a sample-barcoded 5' primer and a J-beta primer mix were used. In TCRdb, the 5' RACE reads were re-called with MiXCR into one record per CDR3 protein. The repertoire consists of about 1.6 million distinct CDR3 sequences, with 34% occurring once and the leading ten covering approximately 10%. Sequencing was performed on blood. These TCRs come from a woman between 25 and 40 years old in good health.

The chain has TRBV20-1 and TRBJ2-1; 7 bases line up with TRBD2. The CDR3 consists of 15 residues. The junction had 7 bases not matched to a gene; V was cut back by 3 bases and J by 2 bases. Germline CDR1 reads DFQATT; CDR2 reads SNEGSKA (reference sequence). The chain's CDR3 is CSASSGTEPYNEQFF. Here the CDR3 DNA reads TGCAGTGCTAGCAGCGGGACGGAACCCTACAATGAGCAGTTCTTC.

The chain has TRBV27 and TRBJ1-6; D is possibly TRBD1 (6 bases). The germline V gene has CDR1 MNHEY and CDR2 SMNVEV (reference sequence). V lost 9 bases and J lost 6, with 9 bases in between. The CDR3 has 12 amino acids. The CDR3 coding sequence is TGTGCCAGTGGGACAATTAATTCACCCCTCCACTTT. It codes for CASGTINSPLHF.

The rearrangement uses TRBV28 and TRBJ2-4, with 10 positions matching TRBD1. The J call may be mistaken, given a closer DNA end match to TRBJ2-7. CDR3 length: 15 residues. Per the germline V gene, CDR1 is MDHEN and CDR2 is SYDVKM. The DNA of the CDR3 is TGTGCCAGCAGTGCAACCGGGACAGGGGTTGTCGAGCAGTACTTC. Its protein is CASSATGTGVVEQYF.

J is TRBJ1-6 and V is TRBV5-8; no firm D call. V dropped 1 base and J dropped 8 bases, with 13 bases sitting between them. The CDR3 runs to 15 residues. CDR1 and CDR2 (germline): SGHTS, YDEGEE. The CDR3 nucleotides read TGTGCCAGCAGCTTGAAGGTTCGCGCCGATTCACCCCTCCACTTT. Translating gives CASSLKVRADSPLHF. The entire variable domain, with the rest obtained from reference TRBV5-8 and TRBJ1-6, is as follows: EAGVTQSPTHLIKTRGQQATLRCSPISGHTSVYWYQQALGLGLQFLLWYDEGEERNRGNFPPRFSGRQFPNYSSELNVNALELEDSALYLCASSLKVRADSPLHFGNGTRLTVT.

V gene TRBV7-6 combines with J gene TRBJ2-5; D remains ambiguous. The CDR3 is made up of 15 amino acids. The germline CDR1 and CDR2 sequences are SGHVS and FNYEAQ. V was clipped by 3 bases and J by 13 bases, with 24 bases between them. The CDR3 sequence is CASSFGIGKTYERYF. CDR3 DNA: TGTGCCAGCAGCTTTGGCATAGGCAAAACCTACGAGCGGTACTTC.

This chain's CDR3 is CASSLGERHTDTQYF. In DNA form, the CDR3 reads TGTGCCAGCAGCCTCGGGGAGCGACACACAGATACGCAGTATTTT. This chain links TRBV7-9 with TRBJ2-3; tentatively, D is TRBD2 (5 bases). Trimming took off 5 bases at V and 2 bases at J, with 14 bases between the two ends. Germline V CDR1 and CDR2: SEHNR, FQNEAQ (reference sequence). This CDR3 has 15 amino acids.

This clonotype has just a few counts. It may be a read error: a sequence one base away is much more abundant. The chain joins TRBV11-2 to TRBJ2-7, with 11 bases that match TRBD1. The junction had 11 bases not matched to a gene; V was cut back by 3 bases and J by 4 bases. The germline gives CDR1 SGHAT, CDR2 FQNNGV. The CDR3 consists of 17 residues. Written as DNA, the CDR3 is TGTGCCAGCAGCTTTCGGAGGGGGACAGGGGGACGTTACGAGCAGTACTTC. Its translation is CASSFRRGTGGRYEQYF.

The chain carries TRBV6-1 and TRBJ1-2; 7 bases map to TRBD1. The CDR3 consists of 14 residues. Germline V gene sequence: CDR1 MNHNS, CDR2 SASEGT. With 2 bases clipped from V and 4 bases from J, the junction kept 4 bases outside the gene matches. CDR3 DNA: TGTGCCAGCAGTGAAAACAGGGGACCCTATGGCTACACCTTC. Translation: CASSENRGPYGYTF.

The gene calls are TRBV7-9 and TRBJ2-5, with no clear D. Trimming cost V 0 bases and J 4 bases, with 9 bases left between them. Looked up from germline, CDR1 is SEHNR and CDR2 is FQNEAQ (reference sequence). The CDR3 length is 14 residues. CDR3 sequence reads: CASSLANDRETQYF. The CDR3 DNA follows: TGTGCCAGCAGCTTAGCGAATGATAGAGAGACCCAGTACTTC.

The chain joins TRBV30 to TRBJ2-3; TRBD1 might be the D (5 bases). Looked up from germline, CDR1 is GTSNPN and CDR2 is SVGIG (reference sequence). V lost 3 bases and J 2 bases, leaving 18 bases between the germline ends. There are 16 residues in the CDR3. CDR3 in amino acids: CAWSDFRVGYTDTQYF. CDR3 DNA: TGTGCCTGGAGCGACTTCAGGGTGGGTTACACAGATACGCAGTATTTT.

This clonotype has a handful of counts. The V gene is TRBV10-2, the J gene TRBJ2-7, with TRBD2 matching over 7 bases. The germline CDR1 and CDR2 sequences are WSHSY and SAAADI. The CDR3 consists of 14 residues. Trimming took 3 bases from V and 4 from J; bases not matched to a gene: 6. The CDR3 protein is CASSEGRGRYEQYF. Written as DNA, the CDR3 is TGCGCCAGCAGTGAAGGGCGGGGGAGGTACGAGCAGTACTTC.

The rearrangement uses TRBV20-1 and TRBJ2-5, with D perhaps being TRBD1 or TRBD2 (5 bases each). Per germline, CDR1 DFQATT and CDR2 SNEGSKA (reference sequence). The CDR3 is 15 residues long. Trimming stripped 5 bases from V and 4 bases from J, with 20 bases between. The CDR3 DNA is TGCAGTGCTTCGACCGGGACCGATCAGGGAGAGACCCAGTACTTC. Amino acids: CSASTGTDQGETQYF.

This clonotype appeared a few times. This chain connects TRBV29-1 to TRBJ2-1; D gene ambiguous. The CDR3 has 13 amino acids. Germline assignment: CDR1 SQVTM and CDR2 ANQGSEA. Trimming took 7 bases from V and 4 from J, leaving 14 bases between them. This CDR3 reads CSGLSRGYNEQFF. CDR3 bases: TGCAGCGGCCTCTCACGAGGTTACAATGAGCAGTTCTTC.

This chain connects TRBV27 to TRBJ2-1; 11 bases are shared with TRBD2. The CDR3 spans 15 residues. The germline CDR1 and CDR2 sequences are MNHEY and SMNVEV (reference sequence). V lost 10 bases and J lost 4; bases outside the gene matches: 9. CDR3 bases: TGTGCCACTAACTCCGGGACTAGCGGTTACAATGAGCAGTTCTTC. Amino acid sequence: CATNSGTSGYNEQFF.

This clonotype was counted between two and nine times. CDR3 nucleotide sequence: TGTGCCAGCTTACACGGCTACAATGAGCAGTTCTTC. Its protein is CASLHGYNEQFF. The gene calls are TRBV7-2 and TRBJ2-1; D is unresolved. Germline V CDR1 and CDR2: SGHTA, FQGNSA. V lost 8 bases and J 3 bases, leaving 8 bases between the germline ends. There are 12 residues in the CDR3. Variable domain in full (rest from reference TRBV7-2 and TRBJ2-1): GAGVSQSPSNKVTEKGKDVELRCDPISGHTALYWYRQSLGQGLEFLIYFQGNSAPDKSGLPSDRFSAERTGGSVSTLTIQRTQQEDSAVYLCASLHGYNEQFFGPGTRLTVL.

This clonotype was counted at least ten times. The chain employs TRBV20-1 and TRBJ2-7; the D is unclear. The CDR3 contains 13 residues. Looked up from germline, CDR1 is DFQATT and CDR2 is SNEGSKA (reference sequence). Trimming shortened V by 4 bases and J by 0 bases, and 10 bases separated the two germline ends. Written as DNA, the CDR3 is TGCAGTGCTATGGCCATATCCTCCTACGAGCAGTACTTC. Translated: CSAMAISSYEQYF.

The J gene is TRBJ2-3, the V gene TRBV5-1, with 7 positions matching TRBD1. This CDR3 region has 18 residues. J lost 2 bases, V lost 0 bases, and 12 bases had no gene match. Germline assignment: CDR1 SGHRS and CDR2 YFSETQ. The CDR3 is CASSLGGQRPAYTDTQYF. The CDR3 DNA reads TGCGCCAGCAGCTTGGGGGGACAGAGACCAGCTTACACAGATACGCAGTATTTT.

In this sample, this clonotype turned up many times. J is TRBJ2-7 and V is TRBV29-1; possibly TRBD1 or TRBD2 for D (5 bases each). This CDR3 has 12 residues. V was trimmed by 7 bases and J by 3 bases, leaving 13 bases between them. Germline CDR1 is SQVTM and CDR2 is ANQGSEA. Written as DNA, the CDR3 is TGCAGCGCCGGGGACGGAGACTACGAGCAGTACTTC. Its translation: CSAGDGDYEQYF.

At least ten counts were recorded for this clonotype. J is TRBJ1-2 and V is TRBV29-1, with D perhaps matching TRBD1 (6 bases). Trimming took 4 bases from V and 3 from J, leaving 15 bases between them. CDR1 is SQVTM, CDR2 ANQGSEA, per germline. This CDR3 has 14 residues. CDR3 nucleotides: TGCAGCGTTGTCGGGGACATAATGTACTATGGCTACACCTTC. Residues: CSVVGDIMYYGYTF.

V gene TRBV3-1 combines with J gene TRBJ2-7; 7 positions match TRBD2. Near its end, the DNA agrees better with TRBJ2-5, so the J call may be wrong. There are 13 residues in the CDR3. Germline CDR1 reads LGHDT; CDR2 reads YNNKEL (reference sequence). DNA of the CDR3: TGTGCCAGCAGGGGAGGCGGGGGTGAGACCCAGTACTTC. Translating it yields CASRGGGGETQYF.

This chain joins TRBV5-1 and TRBJ2-7; TRBD1 or TRBD2 may be the D gene (5 bases each). The CDR3 contains 17 residues. The ends were cut back, 4 bases at V and 0 bases at J, with 20 bases in the middle. Looked up from germline, CDR1 is SGHRS and CDR2 is YFSETQ. The CDR3 coding sequence is TGCGCCAGCAGCCCGGGGACCGGGGCCCCTAACTCCTACGAGCAGTACTTC. This gives the protein CASSPGTGAPNSYEQYF.

This chain uses TRBV30 with TRBJ1-2, with 7 bases aligning to TRBD1. CDR3 length equals 12 residues. CDR1 is GTSNPN and CDR2 is SVGIG in the germline V gene (reference sequence). The junction had 3 bases not matched to a gene; V was cut back by 5 bases and J by 3 bases. The CDR3 DNA is TGTGCCTGGTCCGACAGGGACTATGGCTACACCTTC. It codes for CAWSDRDYGYTF.